This T cell receptor beta chain comes out of a study of T cell responses to AZD1222 COVID-19 vaccine. Findings and caveats of the study: Only after the peak T cell response were repertoires sampled. Of the AZD1222 recipients, only six or seven were seropositive at baseline. The sample set comprised mostly white British donors with more females, and clonal diversity was possibly underestimated. The breadth and depth of Spike-specific TCRs increased once two AZD1222 doses had been given.

Only in-frame clones appear in the TCRdb table, and some are missing; sequencing was by immunoSEQ multiplex PCR. There are roughly 130,000 clones in the sample; 88% occur only once, and roughly 20% lies in the top ten. As regards this clone: Its target is not known.

V lost 1 base to trimming and J lost 6 bases, with 13 bases between them. Germline CDR1 LNHNV, CDR2 YYDKDF (reference sequence). The CDR3 sequence is 16 residues long. The sequence was collected from an adult in good health. The chain recombines TRBV15 with TRBJ1-6; D not certain. Sequences were derived from peripheral blood, sampled on day 0 of MenACWY control vaccination. CDR3: CATSRGSGEGNSPLHF. Here the CDR3 DNA reads TGTGCCACCAGCAGAGGAAGCGGAGAGGGTAATTCACCCCTCCACTTT.